This TCR beta chain was found in a study of T cell responses to AZD1222 COVID-19 vaccine. Study-level information: Samples with a second dose at about 4 or about 12 weeks were pooled together. Study-wide results and caveats: Regions left unmutated in variants are reportedly the target of nearly half of spike-specific TCRs.

About this clone itself: Its target is unknown.

This CDR3 contains 16 residues. Sequencing was performed with immunoSEQ multiplex PCR; in TCRdb, only in-frame clones are kept and a portion is missing. In the table there are roughly 180,000 clones, 88% of which are singletons. The chain combines TRBV21-1 with TRBJ2-5; TRBD2 reflects the table's D call only, with no check against the DNA. TRBV21-1 counts as a pseudogene. The material sequenced was peripheral blood, taken on day 0 of AZD1222 vaccination. This TCR came from an adult in good health. CDR3 nucleotide sequence: TGTGCCAGTAGACTAGCGGGAGAATGTCGGTGGGAGACCCAGTACTTC. The encoded protein is CASRLAGECRWETQYF.